This TCR beta chain was captured in a study of blood T cells in healthy people across ages. Each donor had approximately 10 milliliters of peripheral blood drawn. Together with a sample-barcoded 5' primer, a J-beta primer mix was included in a second PCR lasting roughly 6 to 12 cycles. In TCRdb, the 5' RACE reads were re-called with MiXCR into one record per CDR3 protein. The repertoire holds around 800,000 distinct CDR3 sequences, with 62% as singletons. The CDR3 has 15 residues. Germline values: CDR1 LGHNA, CDR2 YSLEER. Trimming took off 2 bases at V and 4 bases at J, with 13 bases between the two ends.

The J gene is TRBJ2-3, the V gene TRBV4-3; D is unclear. The clonotype originates from a man aged 30-40 years in good health. Material for sequencing was blood. As DNA, the CDR3 is TGCGCCAGCAGCCAACAACACCTAAGCGCAGATACGCAGTATTTT. Protein sequence: CASSQQHLSADTQYF.